This record covers a single TCR beta chain. The antigen it recognizes is unknown. Using the immunoSEQ assay, multiplex PCR amplified TCR beta CDR3 regions from an average of about 1.1 ug of genomic DNA per sample. The assay corrected primer bias using a complete synthetic TCR repertoire to establish an amplification baseline. Amplicons were sequenced on the Illumina platform. The authors' pipeline ran thus. Sequences were error-corrected by clustering with frequency ratios and a modified nearest-neighbor algorithm and were then analyzed in the immunoSEQ Analyzer with IMGT gene definitions. At each rarefaction depth, TCR richness and evenness were averaged across 20 rarefaction repeats, and any sample with fewer sequences than the depth was left out. Wilcoxon rank sum tests with FDR correction were used to compare V, D and J gene relative abundances between the groups. For the blinded duplicates, the intraclass correlation was roughly 96% for TCR richness and averaged 76.4% across about 70 gene segments. Imported from immuneACCESS, the table was reduced by TCRdb to in-frame sequences with V and J called. These copies leave out some clones; in studies compared against another copy, an unresolved V gene accounts for under half, and the cause of the remainder is not known. V and J calls and clone size follow that table, whereas D and trimming were derived from the DNA. The sample's own table lists around 21,000 clones. The ten most abundant clones make up about 6% of the sample.

Every participant had a single incident cervical HPV16 infection, and women with prevalent HPV16 infections were excluded. Cervical HPV DNA was detected by MY09/MY11 PCR, and genotyping was performed by dot-blot hybridization. About 14 mL of heparinized blood was centrifuged, after which the buffy coat was aliquoted, frozen at -30 degrees C, and then stored at -80 degrees C. QIAGEN kits were used to extract genomic DNA from buffy coat specimens. This record comes from a study of T cells in women clearing cervical HPV infection (dated by TCRdb to about 2018). About the full investigation: The cases were 25 or so women with histologically confirmed HPV16-related CIN3 or worse, and 2 of these cases were invasive cancers. The roughly 25 controls were women who cleared a single incident HPV16 infection within 12 months without developing precancer or cancer. Blood from cases was collected at the visit where the lesion was first found, while blood from controls was collected once the infection could no longer be detected. Among cases, blood sampling came a median of roughly 150 days after lesion detection, with an interquartile range of about 80 to 210 days. Since only a few of the women had HLA typing available, the possibility that HLA type was acting as a confounder could not be ruled out. An exploratory proof-of-principle case-control study, nested within the Guanacaste HPV Natural History Study in Costa Rica, was conducted to compare TCR repertoires across cervical HPV16 outcomes. Cases were matched to controls by age within five years and by the year the sample was collected. Median age was approximately 30 years in cases versus about 38 in controls, and baseline characteristics did not differ significantly. In the parent cohort, some 10,000 women aged 18 or older were enrolled in Guanacaste, Costa Rica, during about 1992 to 1994 and were followed for more than 6 years. Five blinded duplicates per group were added as quality controls, giving some 60 samples: about 50 participants and some 10 replicates.

General findings and caveats noted by the study authors: Because of the cross-sectional design, the study could not determine whether the associations came before infection or resulted from infection, and neither effector/memory subsets nor HPV-specific T cells were isolated. By combining richness with V gene abundances, random forest classifiers separated cases from controls with an estimated AUC of about 0.82. Significantly higher TCR repertoire richness was observed in CIN3+ cases than in controls across sequencing depths, whereas no difference in evenness was found. Because the number of T cells per sample was unknown, the richness differences could reflect varying T-cell content rather than repertoire biology.

The sequencing input was blood buffy coat. The sequence was obtained from a woman aged 18-69 years with a cervical HPV16 infection that either progressed to CIN3+ or cleared (not recorded which).

The CDR3 bases that were read are TGTGCCAGCAGCGGAACTAGCGGCCAAGAGACC. Its protein reads: CASSGTSGQET. The CDR3 in full is CASSGTSGQETQYF. This chain joins TRBV5-4 to TRBJ2-5, and TRBD2 matches 8 of the central bases. The sequence runs out 3 residues before the end of the CDR3; the remainder is reconstructed from the germline J gene. The germline V gene (reference sequence) supplies CDR1 SGHNT and CDR2 YYREEE. At the junction V is shortened by 4 bases and J by 1 base; bases outside the gene matches: 3. CDR3 length: 14 amino acids, cysteine to phenylalanine. Part of the CDR3 DNA is given, 33 bases translated from base 1.